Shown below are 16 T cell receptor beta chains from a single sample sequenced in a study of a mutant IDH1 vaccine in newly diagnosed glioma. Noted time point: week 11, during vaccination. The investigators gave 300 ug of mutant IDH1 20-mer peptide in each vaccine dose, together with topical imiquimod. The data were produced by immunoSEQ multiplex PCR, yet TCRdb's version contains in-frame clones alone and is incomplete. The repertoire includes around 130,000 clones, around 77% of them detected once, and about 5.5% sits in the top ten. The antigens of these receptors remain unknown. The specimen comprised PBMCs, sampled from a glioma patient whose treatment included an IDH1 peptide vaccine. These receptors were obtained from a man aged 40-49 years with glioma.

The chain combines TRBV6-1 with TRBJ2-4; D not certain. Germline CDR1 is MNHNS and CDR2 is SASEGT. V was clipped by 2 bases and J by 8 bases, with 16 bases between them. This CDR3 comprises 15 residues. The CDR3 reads CASSERMVGYYIQYF. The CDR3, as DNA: TGTGCCAGCAGTGAACGTATGGTCGGATATTACATTCAGTACTTC.

The CDR3 is CAWSVQGGGYTF. The CDR3 coding sequence is TGTGCCTGGAGTGTACAGGGAGGGGGCTACACCTTC. This chain links TRBV30 with TRBJ1-2; tentatively, D is TRBD1 (6 bases). In germline, CDR1 is GTSNPN, CDR2 SVGIG (reference sequence). The CDR3 totals 12 residues. V lost 0 bases and J lost 8, with 10 bases in between. The whole variable domain, remainder taken from reference TRBV30 and TRBJ1-2, is SQTIHQWPATLVQPVGSPLSLECTVEGTSNPNLYWYRQAAGRGLQLLFYSVGIGQISSEVPQNLSASRPQDRQFILSSKKLLLSDSGFYLCAWSVQGGGYTFGSGTRLTVV.

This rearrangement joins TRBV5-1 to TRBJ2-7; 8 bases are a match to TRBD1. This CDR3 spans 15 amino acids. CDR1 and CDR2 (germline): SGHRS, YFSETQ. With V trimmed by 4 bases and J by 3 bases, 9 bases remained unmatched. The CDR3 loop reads CASSPTDGTGYEQYF. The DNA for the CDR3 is TGCGCCAGCAGCCCCACCGACGGGACAGGCTACGAGCAGTACTTC.

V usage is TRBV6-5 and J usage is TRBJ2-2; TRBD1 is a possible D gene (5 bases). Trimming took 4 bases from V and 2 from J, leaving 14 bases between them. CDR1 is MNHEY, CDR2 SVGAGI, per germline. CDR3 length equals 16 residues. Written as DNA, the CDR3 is TGTGCCAGCAGTTCTCTATCCCAGGGAAACACCGGGGAGCTGTTTTTT. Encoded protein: CASSSLSQGNTGELFF.

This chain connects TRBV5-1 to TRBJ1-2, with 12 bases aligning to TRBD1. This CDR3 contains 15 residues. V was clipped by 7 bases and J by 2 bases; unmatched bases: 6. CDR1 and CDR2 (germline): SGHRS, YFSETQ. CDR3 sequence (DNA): TGCGCCAGCGGAACCGGGACAGGGGGCAACTATGGCTACACCTTC. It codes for CASGTGTGGNYGYTF. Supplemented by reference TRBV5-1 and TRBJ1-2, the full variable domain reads KAGVTQTPRYLIKTRGQQVTLSCSPISGHRSVSWYQQTPGQGLQFLFEYFSETQRNKGNFPGRFSGRQFSNSRSEMNVSTLELGDSALYLCASGTGTGGNYGYTFGSGTRLTVV.

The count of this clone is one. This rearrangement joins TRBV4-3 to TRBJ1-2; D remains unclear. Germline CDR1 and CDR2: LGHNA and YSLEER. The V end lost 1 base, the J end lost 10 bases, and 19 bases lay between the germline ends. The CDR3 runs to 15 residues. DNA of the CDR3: TGCGCCAGCAGCCAAGGGGTAGACTCGTCCATTACCTACACCTTC. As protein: CASSQGVDSSITYTF.

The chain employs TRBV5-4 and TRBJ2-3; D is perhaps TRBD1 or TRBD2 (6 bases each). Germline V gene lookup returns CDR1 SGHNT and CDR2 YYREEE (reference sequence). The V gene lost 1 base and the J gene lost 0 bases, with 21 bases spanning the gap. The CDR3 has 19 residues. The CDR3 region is CASSLSPSKTGTSTDTQYF. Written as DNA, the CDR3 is TGTGCCAGCAGCTTGAGCCCGTCTAAAACAGGGACTAGCACAGATACGCAGTATTTT.

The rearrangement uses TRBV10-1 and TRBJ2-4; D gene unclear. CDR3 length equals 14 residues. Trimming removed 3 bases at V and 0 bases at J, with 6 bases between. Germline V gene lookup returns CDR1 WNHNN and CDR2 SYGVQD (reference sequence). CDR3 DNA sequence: TGCGCCAGCAGTGACAGGATAGCCAAAAACATTCAGTACTTC. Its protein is CASSDRIAKNIQYF.

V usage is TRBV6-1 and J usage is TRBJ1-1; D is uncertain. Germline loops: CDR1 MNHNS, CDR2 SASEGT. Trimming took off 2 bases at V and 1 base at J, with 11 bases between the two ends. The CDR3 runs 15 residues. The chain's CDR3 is CASSERVRTNTEAFF. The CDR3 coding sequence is TGTGCCAGCAGTGAAAGGGTCAGAACGAACACTGAAGCTTTCTTT.

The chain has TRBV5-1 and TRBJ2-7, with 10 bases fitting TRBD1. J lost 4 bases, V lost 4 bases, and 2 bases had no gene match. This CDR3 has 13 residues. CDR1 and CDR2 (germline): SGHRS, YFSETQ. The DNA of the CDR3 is TGCGCCAGCAGCCGGGACAGGGGATACGAGCAGTACTTC. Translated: CASSRDRGYEQYF. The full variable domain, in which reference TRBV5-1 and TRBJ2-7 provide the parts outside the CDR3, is KAGVTQTPRYLIKTRGQQVTLSCSPISGHRSVSWYQQTPGQGLQFLFEYFSETQRNKGNFPGRFSGRQFSNSRSEMNVSTLELGDSALYLCASSRDRGYEQYFGPGTRLTVT.

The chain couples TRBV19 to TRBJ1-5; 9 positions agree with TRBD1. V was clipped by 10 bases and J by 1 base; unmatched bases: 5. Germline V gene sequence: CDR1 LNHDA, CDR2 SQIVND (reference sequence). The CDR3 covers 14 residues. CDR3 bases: TGTGCCACCAAGGACAGGGGAAGCAATCAGCCCCAGCATTTT. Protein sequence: CATKDRGSNQPQHF.

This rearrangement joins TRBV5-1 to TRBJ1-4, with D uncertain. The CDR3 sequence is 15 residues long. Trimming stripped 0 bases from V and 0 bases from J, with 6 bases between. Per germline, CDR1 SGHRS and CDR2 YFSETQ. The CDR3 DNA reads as TGCGCCAGCAGCTTGGCCGGGTCAACTAATGAAAAACTGTTTTTT. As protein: CASSLAGSTNEKLFF. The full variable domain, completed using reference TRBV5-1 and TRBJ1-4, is KAGVTQTPRYLIKTRGQQVTLSCSPISGHRSVSWYQQTPGQGLQFLFEYFSETQRNKGNFPGRFSGRQFSNSRSEMNVSTLELGDSALYLCASSLAGSTNEKLFFGSGTQLSVL.

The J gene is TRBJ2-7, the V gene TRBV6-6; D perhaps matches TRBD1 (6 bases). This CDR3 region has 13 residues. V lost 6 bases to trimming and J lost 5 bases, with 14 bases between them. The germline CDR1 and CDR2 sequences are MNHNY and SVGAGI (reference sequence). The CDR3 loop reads CASRFYRADEQYF. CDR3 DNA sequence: TGTGCCAGCAGGTTTTACAGGGCTGACGAGCAGTACTTC.

The chain's CDR3 is CASSIRGVYEQYF. As DNA, the CDR3 is TGTGCCAGTAGTATTCGAGGAGTCTACGAGCAGTACTTC. The chain employs TRBV19 and TRBJ2-7; D call uncertain. Trimming left V 3 bases short and J 3 bases short, with 9 bases between. Germline V gene lookup returns CDR1 LNHDA and CDR2 SQIVND (reference sequence). The CDR3 totals 13 residues.

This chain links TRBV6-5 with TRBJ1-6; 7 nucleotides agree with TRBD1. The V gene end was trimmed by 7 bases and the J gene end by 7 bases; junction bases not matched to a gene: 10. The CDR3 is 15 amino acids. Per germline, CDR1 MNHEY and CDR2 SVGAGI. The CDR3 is CASTKEGARNSPLHF. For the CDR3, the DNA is TGTGCCAGCACCAAAGAGGGGGCGAGGAATTCACCCCTCCACTTT.

CDR3 amino acids: CASSISQASLTGYTF. For the CDR3, the DNA is TGTGCCAGTAGTATAAGCCAGGCCTCTCTAACGGGCTACACCTTC. The chain recombines TRBV19 with TRBJ1-2; D gene uncertain. CDR1 is LNHDA and CDR2 is SQIVND in the germline V gene (reference sequence). The V end lost 2 bases, the J end lost 8 bases, and 18 bases lay between the germline ends. This CDR3 has 15 amino acids.